These 7 T cell receptor beta chains were sequenced from one sample in a study of T cells after yellow fever vaccination. TCRdb redid the calling of the 5' RACE reads with MiXCR, one entry per CDR3 protein. The table records hundreds of thousands of distinct CDR3 sequences, about 12% of them present only once. This specimen was PBMCs, taken on the day of the yellow fever booster vaccination. Every receptor here comes from a man in his thirties or forties who received the YFV17D yellow fever vaccine.

This clonotype has only a few counts. The gene calls are TRBV5-4 and TRBJ2-2; D is undetermined. The germline V gene has CDR1 SGHNT and CDR2 YYREEE (reference sequence). The CDR3 has 15 amino acids. V shed 2 bases and J shed 4 bases, with 12 bases lying between them. DNA for the CDR3: TGTGCCAGCAGCTTAGCTTTGGGTCTCACCGGGGAGCTGTTTTTT. Translated: CASSLALGLTGELFF.

The chain links TRBV9 to TRBJ2-1, with 9 bases identical to TRBD2. CDR1 is SGDLS and CDR2 is YYNGEE in the germline V gene. The CDR3 spans 16 residues. V dropped 3 bases and J dropped 7; count of bases not matched to a gene: 11. Here the CDR3 DNA reads TGTGCCAGCAGCGATGGGGCTAGCGGGATAGGAAATGAGCAGTTCTTC. Translation: CASSDGASGIGNEQFF.

This clonotype was found a few times. The genes are TRBV4-3 and TRBJ2-7, with TRBD2 matching 11 bases. Germline values: CDR1 LGHNA, CDR2 YSLEER. This CDR3 has 16 residues. The J segment lost 7 bases and the V segment lost 0 bases, leaving 8 bases of the junction unmatched. Here the CDR3 reads CASSQDSVAGGYEQYF. The CDR3 DNA follows: TGCGCCAGCAGCCAAGATTCAGTAGCGGGAGGGTATGAGCAGTACTTC.

The rearrangement uses TRBV11-2 and TRBJ2-1; tentatively, D is TRBD1 (5 bases). The CDR3 length is 15 residues. The germline gives CDR1 SGHAT, CDR2 FQNNGV. V lost 3 bases and J 5 bases, leaving 14 bases between the germline ends. This CDR3 reads CASSLRQRYDNEQFF. The CDR3 bases are TGTGCCAGCAGCTTGCGACAGAGATACGACAATGAGCAGTTCTTC.

This clonotype turned up a few times. This sequence joins TRBV7-2 and TRBJ2-2; D is unclear. The ends were cut back, 9 bases at V and 4 bases at J, with 15 bases in the middle. The CDR3 covers 14 residues. Per the germline V gene, CDR1 is SGHTA and CDR2 is FQGNSA. The CDR3: CARRASQSTGELFF. In DNA, the CDR3 is TGTGCCAGAAGGGCCAGCCAGAGCACCGGGGAGCTGTTTTTT.

This clonotype was seen more than once but under ten times. For the CDR3, the DNA is TGTGCCAGCAGCCGAGACAGGGGGCTCGGAAACACCATATATTTT. Protein product: CASSRDRGLGNTIYF. The chain is built from TRBV4-2 and TRBJ1-3; TRBD1 matches 10 bases. This CDR3 has 15 amino acids. J lost 4 bases, V lost 4 bases, and 4 bases had no gene match. Germline V lookup: CDR1 LGHNA, CDR2 YNFKEQ.

This clonotype has just a few counts. The chain links TRBV5-5 to TRBJ2-1; 9 positions agree with TRBD2. In germline, CDR1 is SGHKS, CDR2 YYEKEE (reference sequence). This CDR3 comprises 17 residues. The trim removed 3 bases at V and 0 bases at J, leaving 7 bases unmatched. DNA of the CDR3: TGTGCCAGCAGCTCCGGACTAGCGACAAGCTCCTACAATGAGCAGTTCTTC. This sequence encodes CASSSGLATSSYNEQFF.